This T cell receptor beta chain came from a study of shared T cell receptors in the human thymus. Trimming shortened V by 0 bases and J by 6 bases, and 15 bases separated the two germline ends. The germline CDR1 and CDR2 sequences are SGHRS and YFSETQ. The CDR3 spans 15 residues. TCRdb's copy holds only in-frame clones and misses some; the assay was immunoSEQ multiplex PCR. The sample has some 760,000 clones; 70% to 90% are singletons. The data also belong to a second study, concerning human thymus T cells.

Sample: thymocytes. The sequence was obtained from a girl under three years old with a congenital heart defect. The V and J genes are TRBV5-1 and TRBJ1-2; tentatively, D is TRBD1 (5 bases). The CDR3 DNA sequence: TGCGCCAGCAGCTTGGTTGCCAGGGTTGTTGATGGCTACACCTTC. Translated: CASSLVARVVDGYTF.